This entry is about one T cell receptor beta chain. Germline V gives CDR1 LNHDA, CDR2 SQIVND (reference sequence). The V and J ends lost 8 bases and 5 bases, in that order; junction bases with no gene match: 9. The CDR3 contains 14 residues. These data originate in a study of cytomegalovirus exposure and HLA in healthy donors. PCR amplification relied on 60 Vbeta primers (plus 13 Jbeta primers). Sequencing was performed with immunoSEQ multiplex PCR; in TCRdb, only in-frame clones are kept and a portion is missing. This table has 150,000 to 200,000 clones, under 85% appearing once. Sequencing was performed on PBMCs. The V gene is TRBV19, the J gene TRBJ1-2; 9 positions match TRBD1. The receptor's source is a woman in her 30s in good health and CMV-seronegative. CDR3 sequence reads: CASATGGTFYGYTF. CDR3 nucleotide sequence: TGTGCCAGTGCGACAGGGGGGACCTTTTATGGCTACACCTTC.